The 27 T cell receptor beta chains below all came from one sample that was sequenced in a study of vaccination effects on CD4 cells after COVID-19. These receptors lack a known antigen. Clones were sequenced by immunoSEQ multiplex PCR, and TCRdb holds only the in-frame ones, with some missing. The sample includes roughly 30,000 clones, 60% to 75% of them seen just once. Before sequencing, viral peptide pools were used by the ViraFEST assay to expand antigen-specific CD4+ T cells. Following culture for roughly 10 days, CD4+ T cells were isolated. Vaccinated recipients, who were negative for nucleocapsid antibodies, had no history of SARS-CoV-2 infection. The input for sequencing was CD4+ T cells from PBMCs cultured with HCoV-OC43 spike peptides, taken before COVID-19 vaccination. Subset: HCoV-OC43 spike overlapping peptide pool stimulation. The origin of the receptors is a human donor who received a COVID-19 vaccine.

The J gene is TRBJ2-5, the V gene TRBV18; 9 bases map to TRBD1. This CDR3 is 13 amino acids long. Trimming removed 5 bases from V and 4 bases from J; junction bases left unmatched: 2. Germline CDR1 and CDR2: KGHSH and LQKENI. CDR3 amino acids: CASSRQGGETQYF. In DNA form, the CDR3 reads TGTGCCAGCTCAAGACAGGGGGGAGAGACCCAGTACTTC.

V is TRBV7-2 and J is TRBJ1-1; D might be TRBD1 (5 bases). The CDR3 runs to 14 residues. In germline, CDR1 is SGHTA, CDR2 FQGNSA. The ends were cut back, 0 bases at V and 5 bases at J, with 10 bases in the middle. The CDR3 nucleotides read TGTGCCAGCAGCTTAGCGGGGCGCTGGACTGAAGCTTTCTTT. Encoded protein: CASSLAGRWTEAFF.

This clone was counted between two and nine times. The junction and the germline gene differ at one end; a read error may be behind it. The chain links TRBV14 to TRBJ2-1; tentatively, D is TRBD1 (6 bases). Germline assignment: CDR1 SGHDN and CDR2 FVKESK. CDR3 size: 12 residues. The chain's CDR3 is CASSLNRQAPVF. In nucleotides, the CDR3 is TGTGCCAGCAGCTTGAACAGACAGGCCCCGGTCTTC.

The chain uses TRBV5-1 and TRBJ1-1, with D uncertain. The CDR3 spans 13 residues. The germline gives CDR1 SGHRS, CDR2 YFSETQ. Trimming removed 1 base at V and 3 bases at J, with 7 bases between. CDR3 amino acids: CASSLLGHTEAFF. The DNA for the CDR3 is TGCGCCAGCAGCTTGCTCGGGCACACTGAAGCTTTCTTT. Full variable domain (remainder filled in from reference TRBV5-1 and TRBJ1-1): KAGVTQTPRYLIKTRGQQVTLSCSPISGHRSVSWYQQTPGQGLQFLFEYFSETQRNKGNFPGRFSGRQFSNSRSEMNVSTLELGDSALYLCASSLLGHTEAFFGQGTRLTVV.

The chain couples TRBV3-1 (or the pseudogene TRBV3-2) to TRBJ1-3, with unresolved D. Trimming pared 1 base from V and 4 bases from J, leaving 5 bases between. Germline lookup yields CDR1 LGHDT and CDR2 YNNKEL (reference sequence). This CDR3 spans 13 amino acids. CDR3 region: CASSQGRGNTIYF. The CDR3 nucleotides read TGTGCCAGCAGCCAAGGCCGCGGAAACACCATATATTTT.

This clone appeared once. J is TRBJ1-1 and V is TRBV18, with D unclear. The CDR3 is 16 amino acids. Trimming cost V 3 bases and J 0 bases, with 14 bases left between them. From germline, CDR1 is KGHSH and CDR2 LQKENI. The CDR3 spells CASSPLSDPMNTEAFF. The CDR3, as DNA: TGTGCCAGCTCACCCTTGTCCGATCCTATGAACACTGAAGCTTTCTTT. Combining the CDR3 with reference TRBV18 and TRBJ1-1 gives the whole variable domain NAGVMQNPRHLVRRRGQEARLRCSPMKGHSHVYWYRQLPEEGLKFMVYLQKENIIDESGMPKERFSAEFPKEGPSILRIQQVVRGDSAAYFCASSPLSDPMNTEAFFGQGTRLTVV.

This sequence joins TRBV7-2 and TRBJ1-6; TRBD1 matches at 8 bases. V was clipped by 5 bases and J by 10 bases; unmatched bases: 10. This CDR3 is built from 15 residues. Germline-derived CDR1 and CDR2 are SGHTA and FQGNSA. The chain's CDR3 is CASSPRQGNRSPLHF. In DNA form, the CDR3 reads TGTGCCAGCAGCCCCCGACAGGGGAATAGGTCACCCCTCCACTTT. Together with reference TRBV7-2 and TRBJ1-6, the CDR3 gives the full variable domain: GAGVSQSPSNKVTEKGKDVELRCDPISGHTALYWYRQSLGQGLEFLIYFQGNSAPDKSGLPSDRFSAERTGGSVSTLTIQRTQQEDSAVYLCASSPRQGNRSPLHFGNGTRLTVT.

This clone was seen only once. The rearrangement joins TRBV6-5 to TRBJ1-1; the match to TRBD1 covers 7 bases. Germline-derived CDR1 and CDR2 are MNHEY and SVGAGI. The CDR3 totals 11 residues. The V segment lost 6 bases and the J segment 10 bases; nucleotides outside the gene matches: 5. The CDR3 reads CASRRQGRAFF. DNA of the CDR3: TGTGCCAGCAGACGACAGGGCAGAGCTTTCTTT.

This clone occurred a few times. V gene TRBV2 combines with J gene TRBJ1-5, with 7 bases identical to TRBD1. V was pared by 10 bases and J by 3 bases, with 6 bases of the junction left unmatched. The CDR3 is 13 residues long. From germline, CDR1 is SNHLY and CDR2 FYNNEI. The CDR3 DNA reads TGTGCCATATCAGGGGGACACAATCAGCCCCAGCATTTT. Residues: CAISGGHNQPQHF.

The chain links TRBV5-1 to TRBJ2-7, with 7 bases matching TRBD1. With 2 bases clipped from V and 4 bases from J, the junction kept 6 bases outside the gene matches. There are 14 residues in the CDR3. Germline CDR1 reads SGHRS; CDR2 reads YFSETQ. The CDR3 loop is CASSLTGDRYEQYF. In DNA, the CDR3 is TGCGCCAGCAGCTTAACAGGGGATAGGTACGAGCAGTACTTC.

The chain recombines TRBV5-1 with TRBJ2-3; 8 bases align to TRBD1. This CDR3 spans 13 amino acids. Germline CDR1 and CDR2: SGHRS and YFSETQ. V lost 8 bases and J lost 9; bases outside the gene matches: 11. The CDR3 loop is CASSDRGFETQYF. CDR3 nucleotides: TGCGCCAGTAGCGACAGGGGATTCGAAACGCAGTATTTT.

The rearrangement joins TRBV5-4 to TRBJ2-5, with 9 bases matching TRBD1. The CDR3 extends over 13 amino acids. Germline V gene data show CDR1 as SGHNT and CDR2 as YYREEE (reference sequence). The junction had 3 bases not matched to a gene; V was cut back by 4 bases and J by 5 bases. The CDR3 protein is CASSLQGAETQYF. CDR3 bases: TGTGCCAGCAGCCTACAGGGGGCTGAGACCCAGTACTTC.

The chain joins TRBV7-2 to TRBJ2-3, with a weak D call TRBD2 (5 bases). The CDR3 consists of 16 residues. Trimming cost V 1 base and J 10 bases, with 21 bases left between them. Germline V CDR1 and CDR2: SGHTA, FQGNSA. CDR3 sequence reads: CASSLDPRTPIMAQYF. CDR3 nucleotides: TGTGCCAGCAGCTTAGATCCCCGGACTCCCATCATGGCGCAGTATTTT.

This CDR3 is CASSDRGSTNEKLFF. Written as DNA, the CDR3 is TGTGCCAGCAGCGACAGGGGTTCGACTAATGAAAAACTGTTTTTT. V and J are TRBV16 and TRBJ1-4; 8 nucleotides line up with TRBD1. V was pared by 5 bases and J by 2 bases, with 4 bases of the junction left unmatched. This CDR3 has 15 residues. The germline CDR1 and CDR2 sequences are KGHSY and FQNENV.

This chain connects TRBV11-2 to TRBJ2-2; 9 positions agree with TRBD1. Germline CDR1 reads SGHAT; CDR2 reads FQNNGV. This CDR3 has 14 residues. V was clipped by 2 bases and J by 6 bases; unmatched bases: 1. CDR3 in DNA: TGTGCCAGCAGCTTACGGACAGGGGCCGGGGAGCTGTTTTTT. This sequence encodes CASSLRTGAGELFF.

This chain connects TRBV7-9 to TRBJ2-2, with no clear D. CDR1 is SEHNR and CDR2 is FQNEAQ in the germline V gene (reference sequence). The CDR3 has 11 amino acids. V gave up 3 bases and J gave up 6 bases, with 2 bases separating them. CDR3 nucleotide sequence: TGTGCCAGCAGCTTTGCCGGGGAGCTGTTTTTT. It is translated as CASSFAGELFF.

V usage is TRBV19 and J usage is TRBJ1-5; D unresolved. Trimming left V 4 bases short and J 1 base short, with 11 bases between. In germline, CDR1 is LNHDA, CDR2 SQIVND (reference sequence). CDR3 size: 15 residues. The CDR3 spells CASSRSGMSNQPQHF. The CDR3 DNA sequence: TGTGCCAGTAGTAGATCGGGGATGAGCAATCAGCCCCAGCATTTT. Full variable domain (missing parts from reference TRBV19 and TRBJ1-5): DGGITQSPKYLFRKEGQNVTLSCEQNLNHDAMYWYRQDPGQGLRLIYYSQIVNDFQKGDIAEGYSVSREKKESFPLTVTSAQKNPTAFYLCASSRSGMSNQPQHFGDGTRLSIL.

As DNA, the CDR3 is TGTGCCAGCAGCGTGGGACAGGGTGGGGAAAAACTGTTTTTT. This translates into CASSVGQGGEKLFF. This rearrangement joins TRBV9 to TRBJ1-4, with 9 bases that match TRBD1. CDR1 is SGDLS, CDR2 YYNGEE, per germline. V shed 2 bases, J shed 8 bases, and the junction held 4 bases outside the gene matches. This CDR3 region has 14 residues.

V and J are TRBV13 and TRBJ2-1, with D perhaps matching TRBD1 (5 bases). Germline CDR1 and CDR2: PRHDT and FYEKMQ (reference sequence). With 3 bases removed from V and 2 bases from J, the gap between germline ends came to 11 bases. CDR3 length equals 15 residues. As DNA, the CDR3 is TGTGCCAGCAGCTTTCGAGACAGAACCTACAATGAGCAGTTCTTC. Protein product: CASSFRDRTYNEQFF.

The V and J genes are TRBV5-1 and TRBJ2-1; TRBD1 matches at 8 bases. CDR3 size: 15 residues. Looked up from germline, CDR1 is SGHRS and CDR2 is YFSETQ. The V gene end was trimmed by 5 bases and the J gene end by 1 base; junction bases not matched to a gene: 5. Here the CDR3 DNA reads TGCGCCAGCAGTGAGGGACAGGCATCCTACAATGAGCAGTTCTTC. Encoded protein: CASSEGQASYNEQFF.

V is TRBV7-3 and J is TRBJ1-2; 8 bases are a match to TRBD1. The CDR3 loop spans 15 amino acids. Losses at the gene ends were 5 bases for V and 0 bases for J; bases not matched to a gene: 5. The germline gives CDR1 SGHTA, CDR2 FQGTGA. Here the CDR3 DNA reads TGTGCCAGCAGCCTTAGGACAGGGCCTAACTATGGCTACACCTTC. The encoded protein is CASSLRTGPNYGYTF.

The V call is TRBV21-1, the J call TRBJ1-1. TRBV21-1 is tagged as a pseudogene. This CDR3 has 12 amino acids. The chain's CDR3 is CASILEDTEAFF. The CDR3 region has the DNA TGTGCCAGCATACTGGAGGACACTGAAGCTTTCTTT.

The chain has TRBV28 and TRBJ1-2; 10 positions agree with TRBD1. The CDR3 contains 15 residues. Germline V CDR1 and CDR2: MDHEN, SYDVKM. With 5 bases clipped from V and 2 bases from J, the junction kept 5 bases outside the gene matches. The CDR3, as DNA: TGTGCCAGCAGTCTGACAGGGGGCCAAAACTATGGCTACACCTTC. Its protein product is CASSLTGGQNYGYTF.

V is TRBV12-3 or TRBV12-4 and J is TRBJ2-7; tentatively, D is TRBD2 (5 bases). V was clipped by 5 bases and J by 3 bases, with 11 bases between them. The CDR3 is made up of 13 amino acids. This CDR3 is CASSTSGVYEQYF. The DNA of the CDR3 is TGTGCCAGCAGTACCTCCGGGGTCTACGAGCAGTACTTC.

The chain links TRBV19 to TRBJ2-1; 7 nucleotides line up with TRBD1. The CDR3 covers 13 residues. Germline CDR1 reads LNHDA; CDR2 reads SQIVND (reference sequence). The ends lost 1 base at V and 15 bases at J; junction bases unmatched: 9. This CDR3 reads CASSIGQGSRRFF. In DNA, the CDR3 is TGTGCCAGTAGTATAGGACAGGGAAGTAGGCGGTTCTTC.

The chain employs TRBV29-1 and TRBJ2-2, with TRBD2 matching over 15 bases. Trimming at V came to 7 bases and at J to 5 bases, leaving 8 bases not matched to a gene. Germline CDR1 SQVTM, CDR2 ANQGSEA. This CDR3 has 16 residues. Here the CDR3 DNA reads TGCAGCGCTGGACTAGCGGGGGGGCCAGGAACCGGGGAGCTGTTTTTT. Protein product: CSAGLAGGPGTGELFF.

This chain links TRBV25-1 with TRBJ1-1, with D tentatively TRBD1 (5 bases). Germline CDR1 is MGHDK and CDR2 is SYGVNS. V shed 8 bases and J shed 4 bases, with 17 bases lying between them. The CDR3 has 14 residues. The CDR3 coding sequence is TGTGCCAGCGCGTTAGGACGGGGCGGCACTGAAGCTTTCTTT. Amino acid sequence: CASALGRGGTEAFF.